The clone carrying this T cell receptor (beta chain) showed up just once. Its specificity is not known. An end of the junction does not agree with germline; a read error may underlie this. The data derive from a study of T cell responses to AZD1222 COVID-19 vaccine. On the study more broadly: Both about-4-week and about-12-week second-dose recipients were combined. Findings of the study overall: White British donors predominated, females outnumbered males, and clonal diversity was possibly underestimated. Only six individuals given AZD1222 were seropositive at baseline. Unmutated variant regions are reportedly the target of nearly half of TCRs that are spike-specific.

The CDR3 is made up of 14 amino acids. Germline CDR1 LGHDT, CDR2 YNNKEL (reference sequence). The data were produced by immunoSEQ multiplex PCR, yet TCRdb's version contains in-frame clones alone and is incomplete. Among around 120,000 clones listed, 92% were seen once. The origin of this receptor is an adult in good health. Specimen: peripheral blood, collected on day 0 of AZD1222 vaccination. The chain joins TRBV3-1 (or the pseudogene TRBV3-2) to TRBJ2-7; TRBD1 aligns across 10 bases. The CDR3 bases are TGTGCCAGCAGCCAAGGGGGGACAGGGGCTGAGCGGTACTTC. It translates to CASSQGGTGAERYF.